Each of the 16 T cell receptor beta chains below was sequenced from the same sample in a study of blood T cells in healthy people across ages. Using a J-beta primer mix together with a sample-barcoded 5' primer, a second PCR was run for roughly 7 to 12 cycles. A single record per CDR3 protein comes from TCRdb applying MiXCR to the 5' RACE reads. The sample contains roughly 1.7 million distinct CDR3 sequences, about 35% of which appear only once. The sequenced sample consisted of blood. The receptors stem from a woman in her 30s in good health.

This chain connects TRBV24-1 to TRBJ2-1; 9 bases line up with TRBD2. Germline-derived CDR1 and CDR2 are KGHDR and SFDVKD. The CDR3 sequence is 17 residues long. With V trimmed by 4 bases and J by 5 bases, 11 bases remained unmatched. The CDR3 nucleotides read TGTGCCACCAGTGACCCTAGGGCTAGCGGGAACCACAATGAGCAGTTCTTC. It codes for CATSDPRASGNHNEQFF.

The table lists this clonotype with a count of one. The chain carries TRBV12-3 or TRBV12-4 and TRBJ2-1, with D uncertain. The CDR3 totals 15 residues. Trimming cost V 1 base and J 4 bases, with 11 bases left between them. The CDR3 DNA is TGTGCCAGCAGTTTAGGGGTCGGTAATTACAATGAGCAGTTCTTC. As protein: CASSLGVGNYNEQFF.

The chain links TRBV20-1 to TRBJ2-4; D is unresolved. The V and J ends lost 6 bases and 2 bases respectively, with 14 bases between them. The germline V gene encodes CDR1 DFQATT and CDR2 SNEGSKA (reference sequence). The CDR3 is 14 residues long. The DNA for the CDR3 is TGCAGTGCCGTCGAGTCTCTCACCAAAAACATTCAGTACTTC. Amino acids: CSAVESLTKNIQYF.

This clonotype has just one count. This sequence joins TRBV7-3 and TRBJ2-7, with D perhaps TRBD1 (6 bases). There are 14 residues in the CDR3. The V gene lost 4 bases and the J gene lost 5 bases, with 15 bases spanning the gap. Germline CDR1 and CDR2: SGHTA and FQGTGA. CDR3 amino acids: CASSSSRGWDEQYF. The CDR3 DNA follows: TGTGCCAGCAGCTCTAGCAGGGGTTGGGACGAGCAGTACTTC.

CDR3 loop: CASSTTGANTEAFF. In DNA form, the CDR3 reads TGTGCCAGCAGTACGACAGGGGCGAACACTGAAGCTTTCTTT. The chain links TRBV6-1 to TRBJ1-1; 8 bases match TRBD1. Trimming cost V 5 bases and J 1 base; bases outside gene matches: 3. The CDR3 runs to 14 residues. Germline-derived CDR1 and CDR2 are MNHNS and SASEGT.

This clonotype turned up a few times. The V and J genes are TRBV6-1 and TRBJ1-5; D not certain. The CDR3 is made up of 14 amino acids. V dropped 6 bases and J dropped 3 bases, with 12 bases sitting between them. From germline, CDR1 is MNHNS and CDR2 SASEGT. The CDR3 spells CASRDGRNNQPQHF. CDR3 nucleotides: TGTGCCAGCAGAGACGGACGGAACAATCAGCCCCAGCATTTT.

This chain connects TRBV12-3 or TRBV12-4 to TRBJ2-3; weak D call: TRBD2 (5 bases). This CDR3 has 15 amino acids. Trimming removed 2 bases at V and 5 bases at J, with 14 bases between. CDR3 protein: CASSLLVRDRDTQYF. The CDR3 region has the DNA TGTGCCAGCAGTTTATTAGTCCGGGATAGAGATACGCAGTATTTT.

The chain combines TRBV30 with TRBJ1-5; TRBD1 is a possible D gene (5 bases). CDR3 length equals 13 residues. Germline loops: CDR1 GTSNPN, CDR2 SVGIG (reference sequence). V was clipped by 3 bases and J by 0 bases, with 6 bases between them. CDR3 sequence reads: CAWRGDSNQPQHF. The CDR3 nucleotides read TGTGCCTGGAGGGGGGATAGCAATCAGCCCCAGCATTTT. Filled out from reference TRBV30 and TRBJ1-5, the complete variable domain reads SQTIHQWPATLVQPVGSPLSLECTVEGTSNPNLYWYRQAAGRGLQLLFYSVGIGQISSEVPQNLSASRPQDRQFILSSKKLLLSDSGFYLCAWRGDSNQPQHFGDGTRLSIL.

The CDR3 sequence: CASSLGTSGSVVTDTQYF. CDR3 bases: TGCGCCAGCAGCTTAGGGACTAGCGGGAGCGTGGTCACAGATACGCAGTATTTT. The chain carries TRBV5-1 and TRBJ2-3; 14 nucleotides match TRBD2. Trimming took 2 bases from V and 2 from J; bases not matched to a gene: 7. The CDR3 extends over 18 amino acids. Germline CDR1 and CDR2: SGHRS and YFSETQ.

This clonotype was seen more than once but under ten times. This sequence joins TRBV5-1 and TRBJ1-1, with 9 bases lining up with TRBD1. The CDR3 spans 14 residues. The germline V gene encodes CDR1 SGHRS and CDR2 YFSETQ. Trimming at V came to 3 bases and at J to 6 bases, leaving 6 bases not matched to a gene. This CDR3 reads CASSSSQGAPEAFF. The DNA for the CDR3 is TGCGCCAGCAGCTCCTCACAGGGGGCGCCTGAAGCTTTCTTT.

This clonotype came up a few times. V and J are TRBV7-9 and TRBJ2-1; D not certain. V lost 5 bases to trimming and J lost 9 bases, with 14 bases between them. The CDR3 runs to 13 residues. The germline CDR1 and CDR2 sequences are SEHNR and FQNEAQ (reference sequence). CDR3: CASSRDHFREQFF. CDR3 coding DNA: TGTGCCAGCAGCCGCGATCATTTCCGTGAGCAGTTCTTC.

This clonotype was recorded a few times. V usage is TRBV7-8 and J usage is TRBJ2-5; 10 bases line up with TRBD2. In germline, CDR1 is SGHVS, CDR2 FQNEAQ. The CDR3 loop spans 17 amino acids. Trimming took 1 base from V and 5 from J; bases not matched to a gene: 10. CDR3 protein: CASSLGLAGEIGETQYF. CDR3 nucleotides: TGTGCCAGCAGCTTAGGTCTAGCGGGAGAGATAGGTGAGACCCAGTACTTC.

V usage is TRBV28 and J usage is TRBJ1-2, with D perhaps TRBD1 (6 bases). The CDR3 length is 12 residues. Trimming took off 11 bases at V and 7 bases at J, with 17 bases between the two ends. Looked up from germline, CDR1 is MDHEN and CDR2 is SYDVKM. CDR3: CAGPRDNFGYTF. CDR3 nucleotide sequence: TGTGCCGGTCCCAGGGACAATTTTGGCTACACCTTC.

CDR3 sequence (DNA): TGTGCCAGCAGAGGGGGACTTTACAATGAGCAGTTCTTC. It specifies CASRGGLYNEQFF. V gene TRBV6-6 combines with J gene TRBJ2-1, with D possibly called TRBD1 or TRBD2 (6 bases each). Germline V CDR1 and CDR2: MNHNY, SVGAGI (reference sequence). V was shortened by 6 bases and J by 4 bases, with 10 bases between the two germline ends. The CDR3 is 13 residues long.

The chain recombines TRBV6-1 with TRBJ1-2, with 12 bases lining up with TRBD1. Germline V lookup: CDR1 MNHNS, CDR2 SASEGT. This CDR3 spans 15 amino acids. The trim removed 4 bases at V and 6 bases at J, leaving 6 bases unmatched. In nucleotides, the CDR3 is TGTGCCAGCAGTGCCGGGACAGGGGGCGCGCATGGCTACACCTTC. This sequence encodes CASSAGTGGAHGYTF.

This chain connects TRBV15 to TRBJ2-7, with 7 bases identical to TRBD1. The CDR3 sequence is 14 residues long. Germline CDR1 is LNHNV and CDR2 is YYDKDF (reference sequence). J gave up 2 bases and V 5 bases, and 6 bases lay outside the gene matches. CDR3 sequence: CATSAYRGTYEQYF. The DNA for the CDR3 is TGTGCCACCAGCGCCTACAGGGGCACCTACGAGCAGTACTTC.